These 19 T cell receptor beta chains came from one sample sequenced in a study of blood T cell repertoires in COVID-19 (TCRdb year 2020). The library was obtained by the immunoSEQ multiplex PCR assay. TCRdb holds this immuneACCESS table with in-frame rearrangements only. Some clones are missing; in checked studies, unresolved V genes explain under half, and the rest has no known cause. Counted in this sample were roughly 440,000 clones; around 88% of them appeared once. The top ten clonotypes cover over 9.5% of the sample. Sample: peripheral blood. The receptor set was obtained from a woman aged 45 to 65 with COVID-19, enrolled during active disease.

This chain joins TRBV29-1 and TRBJ2-3; the D gene is possibly TRBD2 (5 bases). This CDR3 has 14 residues. V was clipped by 5 bases and J by 3 bases, with 15 bases between them. The germline V gene has CDR1 SQVTM and CDR2 ANQGSEA. The CDR3 nucleotides are TGCAGCGTTCGTGCTAGGGAGTTGACAGATACGCAGTATTTT. Encoded protein: CSVRARELTDTQYF.

The J gene is TRBJ2-1, the V gene TRBV11-2; 11 positions match TRBD2. Germline values: CDR1 SGHAT, CDR2 FQNNGV. The CDR3 is 18 residues long. Losses at the gene ends were 8 bases for V and 1 base for J; bases not matched to a gene: 13. For the CDR3, the DNA is TGTGCCAGCGGACTAATAGCGGGGGGGCTGAGGTCCTACAATGAGCAGTTCTTC. It specifies CASGLIAGGLRSYNEQFF.

The CDR3 is CSVTVGTVAEQYF. CDR3 coding DNA: TGCAGCGTTACAGTAGGGACAGTCGCCGAGCAGTACTTC. The chain has TRBV29-1 and TRBJ2-7, with 7 bases identical to TRBD1. This CDR3 has 13 amino acids. Per the germline V gene, CDR1 is SQVTM and CDR2 is ANQGSEA. The V gene end was trimmed by 5 bases and the J gene end by 6 bases; junction bases not matched to a gene: 10.

The CDR3 loop is CASSARTGREDTQYF. In nucleotides, the CDR3 is TGCGCCAGCAGCGCACGGACAGGGAGGGAGGATACGCAGTATTTT. J is TRBJ2-3 and V is TRBV5-1, with D possibly TRBD1 on 8 matching bases. The CDR3 loop spans 15 amino acids. Trimming removed 4 bases from V and 6 bases from J, with 18 bases in between. Germline V gene lookup returns CDR1 SGHRS and CDR2 YFSETQ. The full variable domain, completed using reference TRBV5-1 and TRBJ2-3, is KAGVTQTPRYLIKTRGQQVTLSCSPISGHRSVSWYQQTPGQGLQFLFEYFSETQRNKGNFPGRFSGRQFSNSRSEMNVSTLELGDSALYLCASSARTGREDTQYFGPGTRLTVL.

The J gene is TRBJ1-5, the V gene TRBV3-1 (or the pseudogene TRBV3-2); D not resolved. V lost 1 base and J 6 bases, leaving 7 bases between the germline ends. Germline CDR1 reads LGHDT; CDR2 reads YNNKEL (reference sequence). The CDR3 sequence is 13 residues long. The CDR3 nucleotides read TGTGCCAGCAGCCAAGCAGGAAGTCAGCCCCAGCATTTT. Protein sequence: CASSQAGSQPQHF.

Only one count was recorded for this clone. The chain uses TRBV2 and TRBJ2-7; D may be TRBD1 (6 bases). The CDR3 totals 11 residues. Between the trimmed V and J ends, which lost 10 bases and 6 bases, there was a span of 13 bases. The V gene's germline CDR1 is SNHLY and CDR2 FYNNEI. The CDR3 is CAINRDFEQYF. Written as DNA, the CDR3 is TGTGCCATCAACAGGGATTTCGAGCAGTACTTC.

V and J are TRBV3-1 (or the pseudogene TRBV3-2) and TRBJ1-4, with D unresolved. This CDR3 is built from 15 residues. The germline V and J ends were trimmed by 6 bases and 8 bases, with 19 bases remaining between them. The germline gives CDR1 LGHDT, CDR2 YNNKEL (reference sequence). CDR3 coding DNA: TGTGCCAGCAGTGAAAGAGGGAGTTCTGAGGAAAAACTGTTTTTT. This codes for CASSERGSSEEKLFF.

The chain uses TRBV9 and TRBJ1-3, with unresolved D. This CDR3 comprises 15 residues. The V end was cut by 0 bases, the J end by 8 bases, with 15 bases between. The germline V gene encodes CDR1 SGDLS and CDR2 YYNGEE. The CDR3: CASSVAGQRGDTIYF. The CDR3 DNA reads as TGTGCCAGCAGCGTAGCTGGGCAGCGGGGAGACACCATATATTTT.

The count of this clone is one. CDR3 sequence reads: CASSAGQNYGYTF. As DNA, the CDR3 is TGTGCCAGCAGTGCTGGTCAGAACTATGGCTACACCTTC. This chain joins TRBV2 and TRBJ1-2; D remains unclear. V shed 4 bases and J shed 2 bases, with 8 bases lying between them. Germline CDR1 is SNHLY and CDR2 is FYNNEI. CDR3 length: 13 amino acids.

CDR3 in DNA: TGTGCCAGCAGTGGGCCCCGGGACAGCGGAACGGGACTTGGCTACACCTTC. It encodes CASSGPRDSGTGLGYTF. V usage is TRBV2 and J usage is TRBJ1-2, with 7 nucleotides matching TRBD1. The CDR3 loop spans 17 amino acids. CDR1 SNHLY and CDR2 FYNNEI come from the germline V gene. The V segment lost 4 bases and the J segment 7 bases; nucleotides outside the gene matches: 18.

The rearrangement uses TRBV24-1 and TRBJ1-1; the D gene is possibly TRBD1 (5 bases). This CDR3 contains 14 residues. Trimming took off 1 base at V and 11 bases at J, with 16 bases between the two ends. Looked up from germline, CDR1 is KGHDR and CDR2 is SFDVKD. The DNA of the CDR3 is TGTGCCACCAGTGATTTCGGGGGGGGTTATACGGCTTTCTTT. It codes for CATSDFGGGYTAFF.

The rearrangement uses TRBV4-1 and TRBJ1-2; D is unclear. This CDR3 has 13 residues. The V end lost 2 bases, the J end lost 9 bases, and 13 bases lay between the germline ends. Germline values: CDR1 MGHRA, CDR2 YSYEKL. CDR3 nucleotides: TGCGCCAGCAGCCAAAATACAAGACAACGCTACACCTTC. Translated: CASSQNTRQRYTF.

The rearrangement links TRBV7-6 to TRBJ2-1; TRBD2 matches 8 bases. J gave up 3 bases and V 5 bases, and 6 bases lay outside the gene matches. The CDR3 consists of 15 residues. CDR1 is SGHVS and CDR2 is FNYEAQ in the germline V gene. CDR3 DNA: TGTGCCAGCAGCCCCGGGGGGGCCAGCTACAATGAGCAGTTCTTC. Its protein product is CASSPGGASYNEQFF.

The rearrangement links TRBV21-1 to TRBJ1-3; the table's D call of TRBD1 was not tested on the DNA. TRBV21-1 is flagged as a pseudogene. This CDR3 is 21 amino acids long. CDR3 sequence: CASSTRDREGLLFFSGNTIYF. The CDR3 bases are TGTGCCAGCAGCACCCGGGACAGGGAGGGCTTGTTGTTCTTCTCTGGAAACACCATATATTTT.

The V gene is TRBV2, the J gene TRBJ1-5; D might be TRBD1 (6 bases). Between the trimmed V and J ends, which lost 2 bases and 4 bases, there was a span of 12 bases. CDR3 size: 15 residues. Germline V gene sequence: CDR1 SNHLY, CDR2 FYNNEI. The CDR3 DNA is TGTGCCAGCAGTGAATCAACAGGGCTTAATCAGCCCCAGCATTTT. It translates to CASSESTGLNQPQHF.

The rearrangement links TRBV20-1 to TRBJ2-5; 10 nucleotides agree with TRBD2. CDR1 is DFQATT and CDR2 is SNEGSKA in the germline V gene (reference sequence). The CDR3 totals 15 residues. V shed 3 bases and J 5 bases; nucleotides not matched to a gene: 9. CDR3: CSASQVAGGRETQYF. The CDR3, as DNA: TGCAGTGCTAGTCAGGTAGCGGGGGGCCGGGAGACCCAGTACTTC.

This chain joins TRBV7-9 and TRBJ2-1; 7 bases agree with TRBD2. The CDR3 runs 14 residues. After removal of 2 bases from V and 8 bases from J, the junction contained 6 bases not matched to a gene. Germline values: CDR1 SEHNR, CDR2 FQNEAQ (reference sequence). The CDR3 sequence: CASSLKTSLDEQFF. The DNA for the CDR3 is TGTGCCAGCAGCTTAAAGACTAGCCTCGATGAGCAGTTCTTC.

V is TRBV9 and J is TRBJ1-5; D not resolved. Germline V CDR1 and CDR2: SGDLS, YYNGEE. The CDR3 length is 13 residues. Trimming took 0 bases from V and 7 from J, leaving 8 bases between them. The CDR3, as DNA: TGTGCCAGCAGCGTAGCTCCCGGGCAGCCCCAGCATTTT. This encodes CASSVAPGQPQHF.

This rearrangement joins TRBV4-2 to TRBJ2-3, with TRBD2 identical over 11 bases. There are 16 residues in the CDR3. Germline lookup yields CDR1 LGHNA and CDR2 YNFKEQ. V lost 2 bases and J lost 6; bases outside the gene matches: 7. This CDR3 reads CASSQRTSGRGDTQYF. The CDR3 nucleotides read TGTGCCAGCAGCCAACGGACTAGCGGGCGGGGGGATACGCAGTATTTT.